The 11 T cell receptor beta chains in this list originate from one sample, sequenced in a study of blood T cell repertoires in COVID-19. The table came from immunoSEQ multiplex PCR; TCRdb's copy has only in-frame clones and leaves some out. This table holds 270,000 or so clones, 82% found once. Sequencing used peripheral blood. The receptors shown here come from a woman aged 18-29 years with acute or convalescent COVID-19.

The rearrangement uses TRBV28 and TRBJ2-3; TRBD2 matches 13 bases. Looked up from germline, CDR1 is MDHEN and CDR2 is SYDVKM. The CDR3 is 17 residues long. The V segment lost 3 bases and the J segment 4 bases; nucleotides outside the gene matches: 7. The CDR3: CASSFIQTSGRSDTQYF. DNA of the CDR3: TGTGCCAGCAGTTTCATCCAGACTAGCGGGAGGTCAGATACGCAGTATTTT.

This chain links TRBV12-3 or TRBV12-4 with TRBJ2-7; D ambiguous. The V and J ends lost 4 bases and 6 bases respectively, with 13 bases between them. The CDR3 runs to 13 residues. The CDR3 DNA reads as TGTGCCAGCAGTTACCTCGGCGGTTCCGAGCAGTACTTC. Translating gives CASSYLGGSEQYF.

The CDR3 loop reads CAWSNTRDFGVGPDTQYF. The CDR3 DNA sequence: TGTGCCTGGTCTAATACTCGGGACTTCGGTGTTGGGCCAGATACGCAGTATTTT. The V gene is TRBV30, the J gene TRBJ2-3, with D possibly TRBD2 on 6 matching bases. The CDR3 is made up of 18 amino acids. The V end lost 5 bases, the J end lost 4 bases, and 28 bases lay between the germline ends. In germline, CDR1 is GTSNPN, CDR2 SVGIG (reference sequence).

J is TRBJ2-1 and V is TRBV10-2; 7 positions match TRBD2. Unmatched junction bases numbered 10, after V lost 7 bases and J lost 4 bases. Germline V CDR1 and CDR2: WSHSY, SAAADI. CDR3 length equals 15 residues. The CDR3 DNA reads as TGCGCCAGCACCGGGTCGAGCGGGATATACAATGAGCAGTTCTTC. Its protein is CASTGSSGIYNEQFF.

The rearrangement uses TRBV30 and TRBJ1-6; D uncertain. Trimming took 0 bases from V and 9 from J, leaving 6 bases between them. The CDR3 has 12 residues. Germline V gene lookup returns CDR1 GTSNPN and CDR2 SVGIG (reference sequence). In DNA form, the CDR3 reads TGTGCCTGGAGTGTGATTAGTTCACCCCTCCACTTT. The encoded protein is CAWSVISSPLHF. The full variable domain, rest sourced from reference TRBV30 and TRBJ1-6, is SQTIHQWPATLVQPVGSPLSLECTVEGTSNPNLYWYRQAAGRGLQLLFYSVGIGQISSEVPQNLSASRPQDRQFILSSKKLLLSDSGFYLCAWSVISSPLHFGNGTRLTVT.

The J gene is TRBJ2-2, the V gene TRBV10-3; 7 positions agree with TRBD1. Unmatched junction bases numbered 10, after V lost 11 bases and J lost 4 bases. The CDR3 consists of 14 residues. Germline V gives CDR1 ENHRY, CDR2 SYGVKD. The CDR3 sequence: CAAQTGVGTGELFF. The CDR3, as DNA: TGTGCCGCCCAAACAGGGGTGGGCACCGGGGAGCTGTTTTTT.

This chain joins TRBV19 and TRBJ2-1; 7 nucleotides line up with TRBD1. The CDR3 has 17 residues. The V segment lost 4 bases and the J segment 0 bases; nucleotides outside the gene matches: 9. Per germline, CDR1 LNHDA and CDR2 SQIVND (reference sequence). The CDR3 DNA reads as TGTGCCAGTAGTACCTCGGGACAGCGGATCTCCTACAATGAGCAGTTCTTC. As protein: CASSTSGQRISYNEQFF.

V is TRBV5-5 and J is TRBJ1-6; no reliable D call. Germline lookup yields CDR1 SGHKS and CDR2 YYEKEE (reference sequence). The CDR3 has 15 amino acids. V was pared by 6 bases and J by 3 bases, with 13 bases between. CDR3 sequence: CASIVGGNYNSPLHF. CDR3 nucleotides: TGTGCCAGCATCGTCGGAGGAAACTATAATTCACCCCTCCACTTT.

This clone was observed once. V is TRBV2 and J is TRBJ2-7; 7 bases fit TRBD1. Trimming at V came to 3 bases and at J to 6 bases, leaving 11 bases not matched to a gene. This CDR3 contains 15 residues. Germline V CDR1 and CDR2: SNHLY, FYNNEI. In nucleotides, the CDR3 is TGTGCCAGCAGTGACGACGACAGGGCTGCCCTCGAGCAGTACTTC. It yields the protein CASSDDDRAALEQYF.

This chain joins TRBV5-1 and TRBJ2-5; TRBD1 aligns across 9 bases. The length of the CDR3 is 16 residues. V was clipped by 2 bases and J by 0 bases; unmatched bases: 5. CDR1 and CDR2 from the germline V gene are SGHRS and YFSETQ. CDR3 amino acids: CASSFGTGHNQETQYF. CDR3 in DNA: TGCGCCAGCAGCTTCGGGACAGGGCATAACCAAGAGACCCAGTACTTC.

This clone was recorded once. The chain joins TRBV30 to TRBJ1-1, with D maybe TRBD1 (6 bases). The CDR3 has 22 amino acids. Germline values: CDR1 GTSNPN, CDR2 SVGIG (reference sequence). The germline V and J ends were trimmed by 0 bases and 1 base, with 33 bases remaining between them. The CDR3 region has the DNA TGTGCCTGGAGTGTCCCAACATTGACAGGTTGGCCCCTGCAGAGCCGGAACACTGAAGCTTTCTTT. It specifies CAWSVPTLTGWPLQSRNTEAFF.